This TCR beta chain stems from a study of T-cell memory formation after mild COVID-19. The germline CDR1 and CDR2 sequences are SQVTM and ANQGSEA. This CDR3 is built from 13 residues. V lost 8 bases and J lost 5, with 18 bases in between. One entry per CDR3 protein, called by TCRdb with MiXCR from the 5' RACE reads. The table lists hundreds of thousands of distinct CDR3 sequences, around 27% of them singletons. This clonotype was seen only a few times. The TCR sequence derives from an adult woman who had mild COVID-19 (a few samples of this study predate the infection). Cell type and time point are not known. Sequenced sample: PBMCs or a T cell subset sorted from them (not recorded which). V usage is TRBV29-1 and J usage is TRBJ1-1; D may be TRBD1 (5 bases). The CDR3 DNA sequence: TGCAGCACTCGGGGGGGGTTAGGAACTGAAGCTTTCTTT. It codes for CSTRGGLGTEAFF.